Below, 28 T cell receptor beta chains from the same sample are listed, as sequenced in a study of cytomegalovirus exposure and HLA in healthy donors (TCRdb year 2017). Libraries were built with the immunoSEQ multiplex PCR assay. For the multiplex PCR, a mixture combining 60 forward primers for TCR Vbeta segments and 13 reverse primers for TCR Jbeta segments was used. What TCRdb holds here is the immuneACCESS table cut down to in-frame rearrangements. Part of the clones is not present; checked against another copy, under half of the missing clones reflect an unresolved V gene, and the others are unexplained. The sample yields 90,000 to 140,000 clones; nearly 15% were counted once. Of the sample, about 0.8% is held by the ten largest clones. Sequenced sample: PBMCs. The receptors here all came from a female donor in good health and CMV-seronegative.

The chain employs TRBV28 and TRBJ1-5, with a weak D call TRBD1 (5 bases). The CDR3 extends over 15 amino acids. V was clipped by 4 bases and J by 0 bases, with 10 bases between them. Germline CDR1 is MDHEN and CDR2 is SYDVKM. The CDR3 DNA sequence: TGTGCCAGCAGTTCCCGGACACCTAGCAATCAGCCCCAGCATTTT. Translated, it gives CASSSRTPSNQPQHF.

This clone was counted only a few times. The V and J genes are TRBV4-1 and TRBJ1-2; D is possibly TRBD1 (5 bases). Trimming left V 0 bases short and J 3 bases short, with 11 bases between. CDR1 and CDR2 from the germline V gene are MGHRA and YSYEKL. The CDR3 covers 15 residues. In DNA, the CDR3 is TGCGCCAGCAGCCAAGAACCAGGGAGGCACTATGGCTACACCTTC. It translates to CASSQEPGRHYGYTF.

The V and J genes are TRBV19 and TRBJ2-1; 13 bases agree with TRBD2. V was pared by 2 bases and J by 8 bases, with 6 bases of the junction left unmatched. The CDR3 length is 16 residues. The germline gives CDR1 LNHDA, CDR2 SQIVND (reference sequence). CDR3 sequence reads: CASSIPGLAGDDEQFF. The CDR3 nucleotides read TGTGCCAGTAGTATACCCGGACTAGCGGGAGACGATGAGCAGTTCTTC.

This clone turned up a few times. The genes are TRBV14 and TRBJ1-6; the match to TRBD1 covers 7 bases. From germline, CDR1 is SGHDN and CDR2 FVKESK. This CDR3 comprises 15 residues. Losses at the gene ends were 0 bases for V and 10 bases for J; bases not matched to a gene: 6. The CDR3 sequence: CASSQESQGFSPLHF. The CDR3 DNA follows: TGTGCCAGCAGCCAAGAATCACAGGGGTTCTCACCCCTCCACTTT.

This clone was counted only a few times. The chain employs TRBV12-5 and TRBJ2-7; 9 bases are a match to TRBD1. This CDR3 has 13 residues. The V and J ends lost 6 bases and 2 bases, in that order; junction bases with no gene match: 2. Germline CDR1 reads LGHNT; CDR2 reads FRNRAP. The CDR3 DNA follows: TGTGCTAGTGGAGGACAGGGGACCTACGAGCAGTACTTC. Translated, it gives CASGGQGTYEQYF.

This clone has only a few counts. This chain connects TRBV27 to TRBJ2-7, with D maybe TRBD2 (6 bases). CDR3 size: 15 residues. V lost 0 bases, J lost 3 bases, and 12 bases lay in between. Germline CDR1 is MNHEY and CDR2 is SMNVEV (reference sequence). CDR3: CASSLSGQGGYEQYF. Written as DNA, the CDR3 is TGTGCCAGCAGTTTATCGGGGCAGGGAGGCTACGAGCAGTACTTC.

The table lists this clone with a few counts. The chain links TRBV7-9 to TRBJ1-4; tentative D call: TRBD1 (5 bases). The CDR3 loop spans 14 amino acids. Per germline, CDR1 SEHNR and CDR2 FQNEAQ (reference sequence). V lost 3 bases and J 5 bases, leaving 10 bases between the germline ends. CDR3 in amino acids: CASSFTQGNEKLFF. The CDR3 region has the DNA TGTGCCAGCAGCTTCACCCAGGGAAATGAAAAACTGTTTTTT.

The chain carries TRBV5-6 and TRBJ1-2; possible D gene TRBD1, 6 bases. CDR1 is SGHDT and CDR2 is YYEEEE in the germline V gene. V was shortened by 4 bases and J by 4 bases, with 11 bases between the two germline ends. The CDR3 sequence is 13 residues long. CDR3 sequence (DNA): TGTGCCAGCAGCATACAGGGACGCTATGGCTACACCTTC. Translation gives CASSIQGRYGYTF.

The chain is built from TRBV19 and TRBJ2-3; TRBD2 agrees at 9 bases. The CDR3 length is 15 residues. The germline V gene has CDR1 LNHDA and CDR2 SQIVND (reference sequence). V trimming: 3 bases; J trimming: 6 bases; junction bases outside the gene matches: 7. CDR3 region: CASSIYLAGVDTQYF. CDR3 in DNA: TGTGCCAGTAGTATCTATTTAGCGGGAGTGGATACGCAGTATTTT.

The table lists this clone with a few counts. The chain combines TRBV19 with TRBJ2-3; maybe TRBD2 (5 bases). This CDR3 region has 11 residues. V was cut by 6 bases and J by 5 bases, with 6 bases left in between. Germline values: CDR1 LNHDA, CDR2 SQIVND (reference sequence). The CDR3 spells CASRRGDTQYF. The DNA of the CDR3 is TGTGCCAGTAGACGGGGAGATACGCAGTATTTT. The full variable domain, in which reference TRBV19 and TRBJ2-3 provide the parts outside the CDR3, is DGGITQSPKYLFRKEGQNVTLSCEQNLNHDAMYWYRQDPGQGLRLIYYSQIVNDFQKGDIAEGYSVSREKKESFPLTVTSAQKNPTAFYLCASRRGDTQYFGPGTRLTVL.

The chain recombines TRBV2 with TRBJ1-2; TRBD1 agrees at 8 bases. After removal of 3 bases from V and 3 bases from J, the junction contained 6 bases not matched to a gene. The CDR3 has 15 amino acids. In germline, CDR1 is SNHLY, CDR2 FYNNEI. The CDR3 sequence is CASSDRGTGDYGYTF. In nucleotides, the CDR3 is TGTGCCAGCAGTGATAGGGGGACAGGCGACTATGGCTACACCTTC.

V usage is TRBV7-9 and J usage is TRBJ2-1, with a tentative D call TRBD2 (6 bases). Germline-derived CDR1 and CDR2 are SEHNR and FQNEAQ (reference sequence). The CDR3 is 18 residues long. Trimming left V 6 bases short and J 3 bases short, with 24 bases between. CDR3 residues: CASSSLTPGVQDYNEQFF. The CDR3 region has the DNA TGTGCCAGCAGTTCTTTGACCCCGGGGGTTCAGGACTACAATGAGCAGTTCTTC.

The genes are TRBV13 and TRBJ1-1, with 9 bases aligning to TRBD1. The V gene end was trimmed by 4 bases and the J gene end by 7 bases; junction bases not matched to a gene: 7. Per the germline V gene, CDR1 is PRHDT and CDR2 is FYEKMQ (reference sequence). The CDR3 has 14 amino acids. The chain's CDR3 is CASSYLGQGLEAFF. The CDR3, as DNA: TGTGCCAGCAGCTACCTGGGACAGGGACTTGAAGCTTTCTTT.

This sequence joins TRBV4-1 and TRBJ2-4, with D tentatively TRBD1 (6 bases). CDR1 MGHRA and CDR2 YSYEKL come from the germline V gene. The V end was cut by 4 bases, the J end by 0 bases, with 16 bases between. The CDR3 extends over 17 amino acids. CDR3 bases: TGCGCCAGCAGCCTCACAGGGTTCCCCCTAGCCAAAAACATTCAGTACTTC. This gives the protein CASSLTGFPLAKNIQYF.

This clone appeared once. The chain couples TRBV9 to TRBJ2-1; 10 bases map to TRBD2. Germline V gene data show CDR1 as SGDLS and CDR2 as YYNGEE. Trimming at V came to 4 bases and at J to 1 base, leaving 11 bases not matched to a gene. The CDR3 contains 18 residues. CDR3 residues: CASSLSPGLARSYNEQFF. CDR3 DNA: TGTGCCAGCAGCCTCTCGCCGGGACTAGCGAGGTCCTACAATGAGCAGTTCTTC.

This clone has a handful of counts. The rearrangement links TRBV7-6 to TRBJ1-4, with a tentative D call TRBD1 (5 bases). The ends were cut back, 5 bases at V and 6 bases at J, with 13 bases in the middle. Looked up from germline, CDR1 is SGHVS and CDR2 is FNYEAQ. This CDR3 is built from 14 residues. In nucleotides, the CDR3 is TGTGCCAGCAGCCTAATGGGGGGTGATGAAAAACTGTTTTTT. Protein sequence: CASSLMGGDEKLFF.

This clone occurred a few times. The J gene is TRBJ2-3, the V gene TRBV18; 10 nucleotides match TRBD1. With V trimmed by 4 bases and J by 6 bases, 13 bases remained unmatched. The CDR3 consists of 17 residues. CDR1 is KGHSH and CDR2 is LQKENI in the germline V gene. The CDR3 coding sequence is TGTGCCAGCTCACTCTTGGGGACAGGGGCCGGTTCGGATACGCAGTATTTT. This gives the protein CASSLLGTGAGSDTQYF.

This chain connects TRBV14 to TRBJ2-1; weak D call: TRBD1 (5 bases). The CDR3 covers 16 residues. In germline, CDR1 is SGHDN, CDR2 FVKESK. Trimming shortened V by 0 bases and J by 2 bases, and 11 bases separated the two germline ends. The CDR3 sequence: CASSQEYPDTYNEQFF. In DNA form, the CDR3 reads TGTGCCAGCAGCCAAGAATACCCGGACACCTACAATGAGCAGTTCTTC.

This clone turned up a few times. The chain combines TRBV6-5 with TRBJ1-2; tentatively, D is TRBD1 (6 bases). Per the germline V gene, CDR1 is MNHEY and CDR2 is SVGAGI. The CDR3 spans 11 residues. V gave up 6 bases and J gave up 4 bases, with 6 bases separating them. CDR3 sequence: CASRDSYGYTF. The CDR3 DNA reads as TGTGCCAGCAGGGACAGCTATGGCTACACCTTC.

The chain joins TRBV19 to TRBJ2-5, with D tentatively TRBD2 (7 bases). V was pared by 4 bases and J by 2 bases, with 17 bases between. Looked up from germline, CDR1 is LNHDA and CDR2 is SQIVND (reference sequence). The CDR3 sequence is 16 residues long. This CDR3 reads CASSTLGGPPQETQYF. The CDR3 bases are TGTGCCAGTAGTACTTTGGGGGGGCCTCCTCAAGAGACCCAGTACTTC. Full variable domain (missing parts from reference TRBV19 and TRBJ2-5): DGGITQSPKYLFRKEGQNVTLSCEQNLNHDAMYWYRQDPGQGLRLIYYSQIVNDFQKGDIAEGYSVSREKKESFPLTVTSAQKNPTAFYLCASSTLGGPPQETQYFGPGTRLLVL.

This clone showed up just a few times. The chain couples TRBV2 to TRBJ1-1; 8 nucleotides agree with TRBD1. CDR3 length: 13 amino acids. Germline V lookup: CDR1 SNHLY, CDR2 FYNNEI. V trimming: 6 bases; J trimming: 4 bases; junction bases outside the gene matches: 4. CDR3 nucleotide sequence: TGTGCCAGCAGAGGACAGGGAGTCACTGAAGCTTTCTTT. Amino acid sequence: CASRGQGVTEAFF. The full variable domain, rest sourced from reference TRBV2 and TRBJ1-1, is EPEVTQTPSHQVTQMGQEVILRCVPISNHLYFYWYRQILGQKVEFLVSFYNNEISEKSEIFDDQFSVERPDGSNFTLKIRSTKLEDSAMYFCASRGQGVTEAFFGQGTRLTVV.

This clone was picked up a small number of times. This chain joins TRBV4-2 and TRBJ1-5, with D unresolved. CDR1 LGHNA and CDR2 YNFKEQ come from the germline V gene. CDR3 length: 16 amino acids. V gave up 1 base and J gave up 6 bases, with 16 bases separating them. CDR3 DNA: TGTGCCAGCAGCCAAGTCCGGGGTATGGATGGTCAGCCCCAGCATTTT. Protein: CASSQVRGMDGQPQHF.

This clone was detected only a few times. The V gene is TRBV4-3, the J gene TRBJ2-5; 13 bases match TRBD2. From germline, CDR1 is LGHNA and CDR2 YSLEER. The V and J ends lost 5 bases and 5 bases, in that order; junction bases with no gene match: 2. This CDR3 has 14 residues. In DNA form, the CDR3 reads TGCGCCAGCAGCACTAGCGGGAGGGGTGAGACCCAGTACTTC. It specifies CASSTSGRGETQYF.

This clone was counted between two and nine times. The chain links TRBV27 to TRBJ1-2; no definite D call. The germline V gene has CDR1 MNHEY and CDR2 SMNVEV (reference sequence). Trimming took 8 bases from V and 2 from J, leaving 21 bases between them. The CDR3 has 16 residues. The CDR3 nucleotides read TGTGCCAGCTGTCCTTCCCCAGCAGGTGCGAACTATGGCTACACCTTC. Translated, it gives CASCPSPAGANYGYTF.

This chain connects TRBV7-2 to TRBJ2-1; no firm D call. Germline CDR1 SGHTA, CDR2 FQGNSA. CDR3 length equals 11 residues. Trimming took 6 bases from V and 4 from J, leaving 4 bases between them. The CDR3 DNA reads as TGTGCCAGCAGTACTTACAATGAGCAGTTCTTC. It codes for CASSTYNEQFF.

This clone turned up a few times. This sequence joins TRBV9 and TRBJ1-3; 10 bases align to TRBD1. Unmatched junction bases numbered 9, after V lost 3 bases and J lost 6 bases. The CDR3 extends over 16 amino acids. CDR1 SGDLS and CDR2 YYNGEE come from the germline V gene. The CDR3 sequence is CASSGGTGAGENTIYF. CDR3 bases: TGTGCCAGCAGCGGAGGGACAGGGGCCGGTGAAAACACCATATATTTT.

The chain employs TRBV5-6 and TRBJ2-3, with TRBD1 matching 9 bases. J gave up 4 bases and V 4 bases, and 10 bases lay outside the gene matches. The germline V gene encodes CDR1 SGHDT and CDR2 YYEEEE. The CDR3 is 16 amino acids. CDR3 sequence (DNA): TGTGCCAGCAGCCAAAAGACAGGGGGGAGAGCAGATACGCAGTATTTT. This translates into CASSQKTGGRADTQYF. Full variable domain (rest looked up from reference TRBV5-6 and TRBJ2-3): DAGVTQSPTHLIKTRGQQVTLRCSPKSGHDTVSWYQQALGQGPQFIFQYYEEEERQRGNFPDRFSGHQFPNYSSELNVNALLLGDSALYLCASSQKTGGRADTQYFGPGTRLTVL.

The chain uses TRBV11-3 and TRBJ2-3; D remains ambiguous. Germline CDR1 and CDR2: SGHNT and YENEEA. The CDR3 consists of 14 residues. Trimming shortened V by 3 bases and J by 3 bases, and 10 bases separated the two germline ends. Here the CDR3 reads CASSLADGTDTQYF. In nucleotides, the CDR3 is TGTGCCAGCAGCTTGGCAGATGGTACAGATACGCAGTATTTT.